These 23 T cell receptor beta chains share one sample of origin, sequenced in a study of blood T cell repertoires in COVID-19. This table comes from immunoSEQ multiplex PCR, and its TCRdb copy is limited to in-frame clones, with some not included. The repertoire holds roughly 250,000 clones, roughly 86% seen once, with around 10% in the top ten. The material sequenced was peripheral blood. The receptors shown here come from a man aged 40-49 years who had recovered from COVID-19.

This clone was seen a handful of times. Other DNA sequences in this specimen translate into the identical CDR3. The chain links TRBV9 to TRBJ1-5; 7 bases agree with TRBD1. J lost 4 bases, V lost 4 bases, and 5 bases had no gene match. Germline lookup yields CDR1 SGDLS and CDR2 YYNGEE. The CDR3 runs to 14 residues. The CDR3 region has the DNA TGTGCCAGCAGCCCTGGGACAGATAATCAGCCCCAGCATTTT. Its translation: CASSPGTDNQPQHF.

The V call is TRBV6-1, the J call TRBJ1-3; D is perhaps TRBD1 (5 bases). V lost 2 bases and J 0 bases, leaving 8 bases between the germline ends. CDR1 and CDR2 from the germline V gene are MNHNS and SASEGT. The length of the CDR3 is 15 residues. CDR3 sequence: CASSESGRSGNTIYF. As DNA, the CDR3 is TGTGCCAGCAGTGAATCAGGGCGCTCTGGAAACACCATATATTTT.

The V gene is TRBV27, the J gene TRBJ1-2, with D unresolved. CDR1 is MNHEY, CDR2 SMNVEV, per germline (reference sequence). The V and J ends lost 1 base and 0 bases respectively, with 9 bases between them. This CDR3 spans 15 amino acids. The CDR3 reads CASSLFPDSNYGYTF. The CDR3 DNA reads TGTGCCAGCAGTTTATTCCCAGATTCTAACTATGGCTACACCTTC.

There are a few counts of this clone. The chain uses TRBV19 and TRBJ2-7, with a weak D call TRBD1 (5 bases). There are 14 residues in the CDR3. CDR1 is LNHDA and CDR2 is SQIVND in the germline V gene (reference sequence). Trimming removed 4 bases from V and 2 bases from J, with 12 bases in between. The CDR3 sequence: CASSNDQDTYEQYF. As DNA, the CDR3 is TGTGCCAGTAGTAACGACCAGGACACCTACGAGCAGTACTTC.

The gene calls are TRBV19 and TRBJ2-1; D is perhaps TRBD1 (6 bases). Germline values: CDR1 LNHDA, CDR2 SQIVND (reference sequence). V lost 3 bases to trimming and J lost 0 bases, with 12 bases between them. The CDR3 totals 16 residues. The CDR3 protein is CASSIGGELSYNEQFF. CDR3 DNA: TGTGCCAGTAGTATTGGGGGCGAACTCTCCTACAATGAGCAGTTCTTC.

The J gene is TRBJ2-7, the V gene TRBV19, with 8 positions matching TRBD1. The germline V gene has CDR1 LNHDA and CDR2 SQIVND (reference sequence). Trimming removed 5 bases from V and 0 bases from J; junction bases left unmatched: 12. The CDR3 spans 17 residues. CDR3 sequence: CASSVIPGTGLSYEQYF. Here the CDR3 DNA reads TGTGCCAGTAGTGTCATCCCCGGGACAGGACTCTCCTACGAGCAGTACTTC.

The V gene is TRBV30, the J gene TRBJ1-2, with D perhaps matching TRBD1 (5 bases). The CDR3 is made up of 13 amino acids. CDR1 and CDR2 from the germline V gene are GTSNPN and SVGIG (reference sequence). V was shortened by 5 bases and J by 4 bases, with 14 bases between the two germline ends. CDR3 protein: CAWYCREGYGYTF. DNA for the CDR3: TGTGCCTGGTACTGCAGGGAAGGCTATGGCTACACCTTC.

This clone was observed a single time. The CDR3, as DNA: TGTGCCAGCAGCCCTGCAGGGCTTATAATCGGGGAGCTGTTTTTT. As protein: CASSPAGLIIGELFF. This chain connects TRBV7-2 to TRBJ2-2; tentatively, D is TRBD1 (5 bases). V was cut by 5 bases and J by 7 bases, with 17 bases left in between. The CDR3 spans 15 residues. Germline lookup yields CDR1 SGHTA and CDR2 FQGNSA.

In the case of this clone: Relative to the germline gene, one junction end is altered; a read error may explain this. The rearrangement joins TRBV6-6 to TRBJ2-7, with 10 bases fitting TRBD2. This CDR3 is built from 13 residues. Per the germline V gene, CDR1 is MNHNY and CDR2 is SVGAGI (reference sequence). The chain's CDR3 is CASSYGSGRAQDF. CDR3 bases: TGTGCCAGCAGTTACGGGAGCGGGAGGGCCCAGGACTTC.

V and J are TRBV7-2 and TRBJ1-6; D might be TRBD1 (5 bases). Germline V gene sequence: CDR1 SGHTA, CDR2 FQGNSA. V was cut by 1 base and J by 5 bases, with 6 bases left in between. This CDR3 is built from 14 residues. As DNA, the CDR3 is TGTGCCAGCAGCTTAGGACAGAATAATTCACCCCTCCACTTT. It yields the protein CASSLGQNNSPLHF.

V and J are TRBV7-8 and TRBJ2-7; 9 bases agree with TRBD1. V was pared by 5 bases and J by 2 bases, with 4 bases of the junction left unmatched. Per the germline V gene, CDR1 is SGHVS and CDR2 is FQNEAQ. CDR3 length: 14 residues. The CDR3 region has the DNA TGTGCCAGCAGCCAGGACAGGGGCGCCTACGAGCAGTACTTC. Translation gives CASSQDRGAYEQYF.

V gene TRBV6-6 combines with J gene TRBJ1-4; D gene uncertain. The CDR3 extends over 14 amino acids. Germline V lookup: CDR1 MNHNY, CDR2 SVGAGI (reference sequence). The V and J ends lost 0 bases and 8 bases respectively, with 10 bases between them. The CDR3 DNA sequence: TGTGCCAGCAGTTACTCCGGGCGAGGGGAAAAACTGTTTTTT. It yields the protein CASSYSGRGEKLFF.

The V and J genes are TRBV4-2 and TRBJ2-2; 10 bases match TRBD1. J gave up 7 bases and V 3 bases, and 8 bases lay outside the gene matches. The CDR3 contains 16 residues. The V gene's germline CDR1 is LGHNA and CDR2 YNFKEQ. CDR3 DNA: TGTGCCAGCAGCCAGGGGGACAGGGGAGTTGGCGGGGAGCTGTTTTTT. It is translated as CASSQGDRGVGGELFF.

This clone turned up a few times. As DNA, the CDR3 is TGTGCCAGCAGTGCATACCCGGGAGGTCGCGATGGCTACACCTTC. Encoded protein: CASSAYPGGRDGYTF. The chain is built from TRBV27 and TRBJ1-2; D is unresolved. Germline lookup yields CDR1 MNHEY and CDR2 SMNVEV (reference sequence). The CDR3 loop spans 15 amino acids. The V gene lost 5 bases and the J gene lost 6 bases, with 19 bases spanning the gap.

Only a few counts were recorded for this clone. The chain has TRBV19 and TRBJ2-2, with TRBD1 identical over 9 bases. Germline lookup yields CDR1 LNHDA and CDR2 SQIVND (reference sequence). This CDR3 spans 16 amino acids. J was trimmed by 5 bases and V by 5 bases; bases with no gene match: 9. The CDR3 region is CASSGTRDRATGELFF. The CDR3 bases are TGTGCCAGTAGTGGGACCCGGGACAGGGCGACCGGGGAGCTGTTTTTT.

The chain employs TRBV7-9 and TRBJ2-2, with D uncertain. The CDR3 runs to 14 residues. In germline, CDR1 is SEHNR, CDR2 FQNEAQ (reference sequence). Between the trimmed V and J ends, which lost 4 bases and 5 bases, there was a span of 11 bases. The CDR3 DNA is TGTGCCAGCAGCTCCTCCGGTAGTACCGGGGAGCTGTTTTTT. Translation gives CASSSSGSTGELFF.

The chain links TRBV5-1 to TRBJ2-3; 12 bases are shared with TRBD2. Germline CDR1 is SGHRS and CDR2 is YFSETQ. This CDR3 comprises 17 residues. The ends lost 1 base at V and 0 bases at J; junction bases unmatched: 3. The CDR3 sequence is CASSLLGTSGSTDTQYF. The CDR3, as DNA: TGCGCCAGCAGCTTGTTAGGGACTAGCGGGAGCACAGATACGCAGTATTTT.

The chain is built from TRBV10-3 and TRBJ2-3; possible D gene TRBD1, 6 bases. This CDR3 comprises 14 residues. V lost 4 bases and J 5 bases, leaving 13 bases between the germline ends. The germline V gene has CDR1 ENHRY and CDR2 SYGVKD. The DNA for the CDR3 is TGTGCCATCAGTGCAGGGGTTTCGGGAGATACGCAGTATTTT. This translates into CAISAGVSGDTQYF.

This clone is termed medium-sized. This rearrangement joins TRBV5-4 to TRBJ2-7; 12 positions match TRBD2. The length of the CDR3 is 17 residues. Germline V gene data show CDR1 as SGHNT and CDR2 as YYREEE (reference sequence). V lost 0 bases to trimming and J lost 3 bases; unmatched junction nucleotides: 7. As DNA, the CDR3 is TGTGCCAGCAGCTTGGTGGCTAGCGGGAGGGTGAGCTACGAGCAGTACTTC. Residues: CASSLVASGRVSYEQYF.

This chain links TRBV12-3 or TRBV12-4 with TRBJ2-1; the D gene is possibly TRBD1 (7 bases). The V gene lost 3 bases and the J gene lost 9 bases, with 12 bases spanning the gap. The CDR3 consists of 13 residues. The CDR3 region is CASSFGGGSEQFF. The DNA for the CDR3 is TGTGCCAGCAGTTTTGGAGGGGGCAGTGAGCAGTTCTTC.

The chain links TRBV19 to TRBJ2-2; 9 positions match TRBD1. CDR3 size: 14 residues. The ends lost 10 bases at V and 6 bases at J; junction bases unmatched: 9. CDR1 LNHDA and CDR2 SQIVND come from the germline V gene (reference sequence). The CDR3 region is CATKQGAQAGELFF. In nucleotides, the CDR3 is TGTGCCACGAAACAGGGGGCGCAAGCCGGGGAGCTGTTTTTT.

In the case of this clone: The identical CDR3 is also encoded by other nucleotide sequences in the sample. The chain uses TRBV27 and TRBJ2-5, with a possible D match to TRBD2 (5 bases). Germline V gene data show CDR1 as MNHEY and CDR2 as SMNVEV (reference sequence). The CDR3 sequence is 11 residues long. V was shortened by 8 bases and J by 5 bases, with 9 bases between the two germline ends. The CDR3 here is CASGLGETQYF. Written as DNA, the CDR3 is TGTGCCAGCGGACTCGGGGAGACCCAGTACTTC.

The rearrangement uses TRBV6-6 and TRBJ2-1; a weak D match, TRBD1 (6 bases). The germline V and J ends were trimmed by 2 bases and 7 bases, with 15 bases remaining between them. The CDR3 is 15 amino acids. The germline CDR1 and CDR2 sequences are MNHNY and SVGAGI (reference sequence). CDR3 sequence: CASSYVGQSTNEQFF. CDR3 bases: TGTGCCAGCAGTTACGTAGGACAGTCTACTAATGAGCAGTTCTTC.